The present T cell receptor beta chain was sequenced within a study of breast tumors, draining lymph nodes, adjacent tissues (dated by TCRdb to about 2016). In the study overall: TCR beta repertoires were compared across tumor, adjacent nontumor tissue and axillary lymph nodes obtained from breast cancer patients. The study aimed to assess the relationships and possible T-cell exchange between tumor, surrounding tissue and draining lymph node repertoires in human breast cancer.

The V end loses 3 bases and the J end loses 5 bases, and a stretch of 13 bases separates them. CDR3 length: 15 amino acids, cysteine to phenylalanine. Of the read, only the CDR3 DNA is kept; its 45 bases are in frame from base 1. The germline V gene (reference sequence) supplies CDR1 SEHNR and CDR2 FQNEAQ. These reads were obtained on an Illumina HiSeq 2000. TCR beta chain libraries were generated by multiplex PCR amplification. High-throughput sequencing was used to analyze the amplified TCR beta chain products. Clones were called with MiXCR by TCRdb after fastp trimmed the public reads at Q25, and only in-frame beta chains were retained. Identical CDR3 protein sequences are pooled into one entry, listed with their most common genes and DNA. This sample lists roughly 11,000 distinct CDR3 sequences; 53% were detected once. The top ten clonotypes cover less than 40% of the sample. As regards this clonotype: What this receptor recognizes is not known. Base qualities are not at hand, and no much larger clone is one base apart.

Broader findings and caveats from the paper: The data were judged consistent with most tumor T cells deriving from the lymph node and then expanding within tumor tissue. T-cell repertoire diversity in tumors was found to be lower than in lymph nodes but higher than in nontumor tissue, and preferential V and J gene usage was observed. The similarity between tumor and nontumor tissue repertoires was significantly greater in luminal-like breast cancer than in basal-like breast cancer. The conclusion that tumor T cells originate in lymph nodes was framed as consistent with a hypothesis rather than directly demonstrated.

The origin of this receptor is a female donor with breast cancer. Some clones in this sample may be carry-over from other donors' samples. The rearrangement joined TRBV7-9 to TRBJ2-2; a confident D gene designation cannot be given. The sequencing input was breast tumor tissue. The sequenced DNA: TGTGCCAGCAGCTTCCGGGTCAGTGGGACCGGGGAGCTGTTTTTT. Translation gives CASSFRVSGTGELFF.